These 5 T cell receptor beta chains were all obtained from the same sample, sequenced in a study of CD8 T cells in ankylosing spondylitis. Broader study findings: A motif in TCR beta, a set of 8 or 9 highly homologous variants, appeared characteristic of ankylosing spondylitis blood.

These receptors' targets are unknown. TCRdb recomputed calls from the 5' RACE reads with MiXCR, one row per CDR3 protein. Found here are around 770,000 distinct CDR3 sequences, around 20% of them singletons; the top ten hold about a fifth. The sample was blood, either unsorted or a sorted T cell fraction (not recorded which). The source is a male donor with ankylosing spondylitis.

V usage is TRBV4-1 and J usage is TRBJ2-3, with D perhaps matching TRBD1 (6 bases). Deletions cut 3 bases from V and 4 bases from J, with 14 bases between. CDR3 length: 15 residues. Germline V gene data show CDR1 as MGHRA and CDR2 as YSYEKL. For the CDR3, the DNA is TGCGCCAGCAGCCACACGGACAGCAGACCAGATACGCAGTATTTT. Its protein is CASSHTDSRPDTQYF.

As for this clonotype: A much larger clone sits a single nucleotide away, making a read error possible. V usage is TRBV18 and J usage is TRBJ2-7; TRBD1 might be the D (7 bases). The ends were cut back, 4 bases at V and 2 bases at J, with 15 bases in the middle. Germline CDR1 and CDR2: KGHSH and LQKENI. The CDR3 extends over 15 amino acids. CDR3 DNA: TGTGCCAGCTCACTCAACGGAGGGGGCCCCTACGAGCAGTACTTC. This sequence encodes CASSLNGGGPYEQYF.

The CDR3 here is CASSLARGLAEVTDTQYF. For the CDR3, the DNA is TGTGCCAGCAGCTTAGCTAGGGGACTAGCGGAGGTCACAGATACGCAGTATTTT. The J gene is TRBJ2-3, the V gene TRBV7-6; TRBD2 matches 11 bases. CDR1 is SGHVS and CDR2 is FNYEAQ in the germline V gene. After removal of 0 bases from V and 2 bases from J, the junction contained 7 bases not matched to a gene. The CDR3 consists of 18 residues.

This clonotype was detected only a few times. The rearrangement uses TRBV20-1 and TRBJ2-3; 10 bases fit TRBD2. The CDR3 has 16 residues. Germline CDR1 and CDR2: DFQATT and SNEGSKA (reference sequence). Germline trimming cut 2 bases from V and 4 bases from J; bases unmatched to any gene: 9. The CDR3 DNA reads as TGCAGTGCTAGACGCCCGTCTAGCGGGAGTTCAGATACGCAGTATTTT. Its protein product is CSARRPSSGSSDTQYF.

This clonotype was picked up a small number of times. The V call is TRBV27, the J call TRBJ2-7; D uncertain. The germline V gene encodes CDR1 MNHEY and CDR2 SMNVEV (reference sequence). The V gene lost 3 bases and the J gene lost 3 bases, with 12 bases spanning the gap. The CDR3 contains 14 residues. DNA of the CDR3: TGTGCCAGCAGTTTCCCCGTGGCGAACTACGAGCAGTACTTC. Translating gives CASSFPVANYEQYF.